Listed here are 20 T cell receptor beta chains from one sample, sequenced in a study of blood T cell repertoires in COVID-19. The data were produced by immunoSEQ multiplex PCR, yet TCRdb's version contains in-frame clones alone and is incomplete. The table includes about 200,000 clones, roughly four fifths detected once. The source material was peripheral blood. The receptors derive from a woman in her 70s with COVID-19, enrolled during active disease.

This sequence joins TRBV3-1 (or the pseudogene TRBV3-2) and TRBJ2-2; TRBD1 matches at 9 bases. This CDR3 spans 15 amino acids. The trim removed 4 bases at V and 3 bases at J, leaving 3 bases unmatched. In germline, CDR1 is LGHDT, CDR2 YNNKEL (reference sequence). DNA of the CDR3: TGTGCCAGCAGCCCAGGGACAGGGTACACCGGGGAGCTGTTTTTT. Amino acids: CASSPGTGYTGELFF.

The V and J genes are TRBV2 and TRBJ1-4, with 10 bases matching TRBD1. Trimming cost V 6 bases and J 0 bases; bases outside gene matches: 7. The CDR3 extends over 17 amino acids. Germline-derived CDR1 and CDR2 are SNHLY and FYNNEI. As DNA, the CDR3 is TGTGCCAGCAGGATCAAGGGACAGGGGACAACTAATGAAAAACTGTTTTTT. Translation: CASRIKGQGTTNEKLFF.

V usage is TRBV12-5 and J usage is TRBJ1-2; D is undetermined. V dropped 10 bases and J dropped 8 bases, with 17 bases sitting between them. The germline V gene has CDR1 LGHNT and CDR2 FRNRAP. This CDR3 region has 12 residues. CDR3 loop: CANLRQRRGYTF. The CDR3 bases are TGTGCTAACCTAAGGCAGCGACGGGGCTACACCTTC.

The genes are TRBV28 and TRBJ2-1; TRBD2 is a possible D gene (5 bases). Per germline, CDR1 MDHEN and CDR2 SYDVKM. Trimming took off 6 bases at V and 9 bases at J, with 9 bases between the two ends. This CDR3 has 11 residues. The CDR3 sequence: CASRTTIEQFF. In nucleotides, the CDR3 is TGTGCCAGCAGGACTACTATTGAGCAGTTCTTC.

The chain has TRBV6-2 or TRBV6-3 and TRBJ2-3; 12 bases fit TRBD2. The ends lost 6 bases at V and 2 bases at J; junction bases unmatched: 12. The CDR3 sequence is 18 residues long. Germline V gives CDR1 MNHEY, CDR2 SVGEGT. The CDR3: CASSSLAGGFLYTDTQYF. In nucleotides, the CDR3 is TGTGCCAGCAGCTCACTAGCGGGAGGATTTTTGTACACAGATACGCAGTATTTT.

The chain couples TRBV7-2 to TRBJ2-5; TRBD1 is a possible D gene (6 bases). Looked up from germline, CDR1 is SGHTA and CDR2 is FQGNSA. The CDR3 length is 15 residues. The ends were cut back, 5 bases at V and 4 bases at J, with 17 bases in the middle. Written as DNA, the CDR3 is TGTGCCAGCAGCCTCCGAAGGGGGAGTGCAGAGACCCAGTACTTC. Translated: CASSLRRGSAETQYF.

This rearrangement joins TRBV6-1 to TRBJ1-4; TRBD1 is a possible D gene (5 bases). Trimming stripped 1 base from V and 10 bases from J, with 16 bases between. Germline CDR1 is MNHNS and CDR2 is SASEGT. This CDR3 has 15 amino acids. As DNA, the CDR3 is TGTGCCAGCAGTGAAGGGGGAGGGGAGAGGAGAAAACTGTTTTTT. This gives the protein CASSEGGGERRKLFF.

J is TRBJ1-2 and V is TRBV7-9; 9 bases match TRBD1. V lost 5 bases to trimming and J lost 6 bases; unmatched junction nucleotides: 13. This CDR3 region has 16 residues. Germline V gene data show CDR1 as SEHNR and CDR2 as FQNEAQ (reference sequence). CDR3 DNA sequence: TGTGCCAGCAGCCCGTCCTCCGGGACAGGGATACATGGCTACACCTTC. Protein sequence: CASSPSSGTGIHGYTF.

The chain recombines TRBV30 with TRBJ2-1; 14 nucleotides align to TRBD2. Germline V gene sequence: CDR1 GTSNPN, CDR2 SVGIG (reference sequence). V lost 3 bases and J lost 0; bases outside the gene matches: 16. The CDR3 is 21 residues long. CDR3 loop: CAWRNQLGLAGELSSYNEQFF. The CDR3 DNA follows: TGTGCCTGGAGGAATCAATTGGGACTAGCGGGAGAATTGAGCTCCTACAATGAGCAGTTCTTC. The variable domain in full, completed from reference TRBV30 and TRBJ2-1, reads SQTIHQWPATLVQPVGSPLSLECTVEGTSNPNLYWYRQAAGRGLQLLFYSVGIGQISSEVPQNLSASRPQDRQFILSSKKLLLSDSGFYLCAWRNQLGLAGELSSYNEQFFGPGTRLTVL.

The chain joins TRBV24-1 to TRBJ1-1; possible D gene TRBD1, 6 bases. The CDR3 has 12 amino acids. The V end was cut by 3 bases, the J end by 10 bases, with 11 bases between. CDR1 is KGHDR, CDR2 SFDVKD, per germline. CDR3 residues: CATSDPGGGAFF. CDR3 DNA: TGTGCCACCAGTGATCCGGGAGGGGGAGCTTTCTTT.

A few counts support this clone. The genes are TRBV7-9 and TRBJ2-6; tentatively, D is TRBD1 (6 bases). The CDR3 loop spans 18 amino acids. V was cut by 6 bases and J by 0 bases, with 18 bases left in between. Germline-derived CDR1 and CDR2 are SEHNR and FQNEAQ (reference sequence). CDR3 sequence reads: CASSPSPGAGSGANVLTF. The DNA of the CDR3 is TGTGCCAGCAGTCCTAGCCCAGGGGCGGGCTCTGGGGCCAACGTCCTGACTTTC.

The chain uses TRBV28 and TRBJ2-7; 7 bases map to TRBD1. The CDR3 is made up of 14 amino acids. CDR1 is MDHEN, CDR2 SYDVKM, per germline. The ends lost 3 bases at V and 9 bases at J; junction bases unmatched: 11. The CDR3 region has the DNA TGTGCCAGCAGTTTTGGGACAGACCTACGAGGGCAGTACTTC. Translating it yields CASSFGTDLRGQYF.

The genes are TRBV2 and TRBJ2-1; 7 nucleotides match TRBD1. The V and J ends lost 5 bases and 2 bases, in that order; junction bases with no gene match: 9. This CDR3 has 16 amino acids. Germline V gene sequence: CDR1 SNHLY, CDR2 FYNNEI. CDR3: CASSPNRGRTYNEQFF. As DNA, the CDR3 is TGTGCCAGCAGTCCCAACAGGGGCCGGACCTACAATGAGCAGTTCTTC.

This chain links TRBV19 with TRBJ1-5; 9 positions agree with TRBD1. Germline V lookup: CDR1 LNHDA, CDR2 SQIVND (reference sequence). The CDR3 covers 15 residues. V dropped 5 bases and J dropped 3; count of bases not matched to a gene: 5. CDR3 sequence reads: CASSGTGQANQPQHF. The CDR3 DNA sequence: TGTGCCAGTAGTGGGACAGGGCAGGCCAATCAGCCCCAGCATTTT.

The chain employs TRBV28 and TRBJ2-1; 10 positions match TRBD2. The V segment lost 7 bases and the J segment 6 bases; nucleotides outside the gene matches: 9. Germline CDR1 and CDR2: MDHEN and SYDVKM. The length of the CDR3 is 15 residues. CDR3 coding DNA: TGTGCCAGCATCATGGGGACTAGCGCACTCAATGAGCAGTTCTTC. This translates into CASIMGTSALNEQFF.

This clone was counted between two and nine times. The CDR3 sequence: CASSPGGNNEQFF. In DNA, the CDR3 is TGTGCCAGCAGTCCGGGAGGAAACAATGAGCAGTTCTTC. The rearrangement joins TRBV2 to TRBJ2-1, with 7 bases that match TRBD2. This CDR3 is 13 amino acids long. Looked up from germline, CDR1 is SNHLY and CDR2 is FYNNEI. Losses at the gene ends were 5 bases for V and 5 bases for J; bases not matched to a gene: 3.

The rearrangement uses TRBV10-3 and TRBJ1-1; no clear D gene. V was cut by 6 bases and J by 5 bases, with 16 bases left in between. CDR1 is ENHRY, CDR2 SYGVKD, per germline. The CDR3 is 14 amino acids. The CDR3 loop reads CAISSTLGVTEAFF. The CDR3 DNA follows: TGTGCCATCAGCTCAACTTTGGGCGTAACTGAAGCTTTCTTT.

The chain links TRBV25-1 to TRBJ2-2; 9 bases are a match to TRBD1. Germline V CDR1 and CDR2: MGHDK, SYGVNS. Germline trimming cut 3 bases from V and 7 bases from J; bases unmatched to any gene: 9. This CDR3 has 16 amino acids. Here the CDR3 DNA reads TGTGCCAGCAGTGACTACGGGACAGGGAAGGTCGGGGAGCTGTTTTTT. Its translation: CASSDYGTGKVGELFF.

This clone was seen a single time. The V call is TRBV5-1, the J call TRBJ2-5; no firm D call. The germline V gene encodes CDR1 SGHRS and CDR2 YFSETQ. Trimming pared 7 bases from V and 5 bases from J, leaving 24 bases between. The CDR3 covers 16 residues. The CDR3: CASVLTGDSLRETQYF. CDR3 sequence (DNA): TGCGCCAGCGTCCTTACCGGAGACTCTCTAAGGGAGACCCAGTACTTC.

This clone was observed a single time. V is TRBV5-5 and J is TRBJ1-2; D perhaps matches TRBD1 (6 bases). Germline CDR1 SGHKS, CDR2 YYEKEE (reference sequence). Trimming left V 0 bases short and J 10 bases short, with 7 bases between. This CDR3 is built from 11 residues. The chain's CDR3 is CASSLEGDYTF. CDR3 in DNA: TGTGCCAGCAGCTTGGAGGGGGACTACACCTTC.